The 3 T cell receptor beta chains listed next were all sequenced from one sample in a study of cytomegalovirus exposure and HLA in healthy donors. Vbeta (60) and Jbeta (13) primers were used in the PCR. Sequencing used immunoSEQ multiplex PCR; TCRdb keeps in-frame clones, though not all of them. Here the sample spans roughly 160,000 clones, about 72% being singletons. Sequenced material: PBMCs. The receptors stem from a man aged 50 to 60 in good health and CMV-seropositive.

The chain joins TRBV7-2 to TRBJ2-2; a weak D match, TRBD1 (6 bases). Germline V gives CDR1 SGHTA, CDR2 FQGNSA. V was cut by 0 bases and J by 2 bases, with 16 bases left in between. This CDR3 is built from 18 residues. Written as DNA, the CDR3 is TGTGCCAGCAGCTTAGCGTATCCGGGCAGGGGAAACACCGGGGAGCTGTTTTTT. Translation gives CASSLAYPGRGNTGELFF.

This rearrangement joins TRBV4-1 to TRBJ1-5, with D perhaps TRBD1 (5 bases). V dropped 5 bases and J dropped 3 bases, with 17 bases sitting between them. The CDR3 length is 16 residues. Germline V lookup: CDR1 MGHRA, CDR2 YSYEKL. The DNA for the CDR3 is TGCGCCAGCAGCACATATAGGGGCAGGGTCAATCAGCCCCAGCATTTT. The encoded protein is CASSTYRGRVNQPQHF.

The CDR3 DNA is TGTGCCAGCAGCTCGGACAGGGGCTCCTACGAGCAGTACTTC. Protein: CASSSDRGSYEQYF. The chain employs TRBV2 and TRBJ2-7, with 9 positions matching TRBD1. The CDR3 covers 14 residues. Germline-derived CDR1 and CDR2 are SNHLY and FYNNEI. V lost 6 bases to trimming and J lost 0 bases; unmatched junction nucleotides: 3.